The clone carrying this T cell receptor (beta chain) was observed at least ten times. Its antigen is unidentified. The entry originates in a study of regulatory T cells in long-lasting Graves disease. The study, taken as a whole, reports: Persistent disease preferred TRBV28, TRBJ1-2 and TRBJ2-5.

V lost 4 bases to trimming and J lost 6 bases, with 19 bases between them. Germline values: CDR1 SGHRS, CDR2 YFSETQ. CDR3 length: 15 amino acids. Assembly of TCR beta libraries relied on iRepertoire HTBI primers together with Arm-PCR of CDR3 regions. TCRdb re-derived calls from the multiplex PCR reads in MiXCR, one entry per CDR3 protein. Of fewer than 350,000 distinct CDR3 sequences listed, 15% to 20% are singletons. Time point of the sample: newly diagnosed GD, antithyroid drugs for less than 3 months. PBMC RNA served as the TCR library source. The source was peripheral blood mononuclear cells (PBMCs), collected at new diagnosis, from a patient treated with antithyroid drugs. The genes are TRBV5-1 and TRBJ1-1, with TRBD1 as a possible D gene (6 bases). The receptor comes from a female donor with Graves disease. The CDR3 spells CASSLSTGRMSEAFF. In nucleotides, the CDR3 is TGCGCCAGCAGCCTCAGCACAGGGAGGATGTCTGAAGCTTTCTTT. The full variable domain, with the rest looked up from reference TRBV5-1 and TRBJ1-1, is KAGVTQTPRYLIKTRGQQVTLSCSPISGHRSVSWYQQTPGQGLQFLFEYFSETQRNKGNFPGRFSGRQFSNSRSEMNVSTLELGDSALYLCASSLSTGRMSEAFFGQGTRLTVV.